These 9 T cell receptor beta chains were all obtained from the same sample, sequenced in a study of blood T cell repertoires in COVID-19. Only in-frame clones appear in the TCRdb table, and some are missing; sequencing was by immunoSEQ multiplex PCR. The sample lists about 250,000 clones; around 88% were seen once. The sample consisted of PBMCs or T cells enriched from blood (not recorded which). The receptors come from a man between 35 and 55 years old who had recovered from COVID-19.

The chain employs TRBV10-3 and TRBJ2-7, with a tentative D call TRBD2 (5 bases). Trimming removed 10 bases at V and 3 bases at J, with 7 bases between. The CDR3 is 10 amino acids. From germline, CDR1 is ENHRY and CDR2 SYGVKD. DNA of the CDR3: TGTGCCACCGGGGACTACGAGCAGTACTTC. As protein: CATGDYEQYF.

The chain employs TRBV20-1 and TRBJ2-3; possible D gene TRBD2, 6 bases. Trimming took off 3 bases at V and 0 bases at J, with 16 bases between the two ends. This CDR3 contains 16 residues. Germline V lookup: CDR1 DFQATT, CDR2 SNEGSKA (reference sequence). In nucleotides, the CDR3 is TGCAGTGCTAGTTCCCTAGCGAGTCCTAGCACAGATACGCAGTATTTT. Residues: CSASSLASPSTDTQYF.

The genes are TRBV4-2 and TRBJ2-1, with 9 bases lining up with TRBD1. The CDR3 covers 18 residues. The germline CDR1 and CDR2 sequences are LGHNA and YNFKEQ. With 1 base clipped from V and 4 bases from J, the junction kept 11 bases outside the gene matches. Here the CDR3 reads CASSQVTPGTGPYNEQFF. The CDR3 DNA is TGTGCCAGCAGCCAAGTTACACCAGGGACAGGGCCATACAATGAGCAGTTCTTC.

The chain employs TRBV5-5 and TRBJ1-1, with 7 bases matching TRBD1. This CDR3 comprises 17 residues. The germline V gene encodes CDR1 SGHKS and CDR2 YYEKEE (reference sequence). With V trimmed by 1 base and J by 5 bases, 14 bases remained unmatched. In DNA form, the CDR3 reads TGTGCCAGCAGCTTGTGGCAGGGACAGCTGCGATTAACTGAAGCTTTCTTT. It specifies CASSLWQGQLRLTEAFF.

The rearrangement links TRBV18 to TRBJ1-5, with a weak D call TRBD1 (6 bases). CDR3 size: 14 residues. Germline V gives CDR1 KGHSH, CDR2 LQKENI. V was trimmed by 5 bases and J by 1 base, leaving 9 bases between them. The CDR3 here is CASSGGGSNQPQHF. The CDR3 DNA reads as TGTGCCAGCTCAGGGGGCGGAAGCAATCAGCCCCAGCATTTT. The complete variable domain, with remaining parts taken from reference TRBV18 and TRBJ1-5, reads NAGVMQNPRHLVRRRGQEARLRCSPMKGHSHVYWYRQLPEEGLKFMVYLQKENIIDESGMPKERFSAEFPKEGPSILRIQQVVRGDSAAYFCASSGGGSNQPQHFGDGTRLSIL.

This clone turned up a few times. The CDR3, as DNA: TGTGCCACCAGTGAAAGGGGACAGGGGGACTATGGCTACACCTTC. This translates into CATSERGQGDYGYTF. V gene TRBV24-1 combines with J gene TRBJ1-2, with 11 bases lining up with TRBD1. Germline V gives CDR1 KGHDR, CDR2 SFDVKD. There are 15 residues in the CDR3. The trim removed 4 bases at V and 3 bases at J, leaving 3 bases unmatched.

The rearrangement links TRBV21-1 to TRBJ2-7; the tabulated D call, TRBD2, remains unverified against the DNA. TRBV21-1 is described as a pseudogene. There are 15 residues in the CDR3. CDR3 in amino acids: CASSKGVSGSYEQYF. CDR3 nucleotide sequence: TGTGCCAGCAGCAAAGGAGTTAGCGGCTCCTACGAGCAGTACTTC.

This clone was observed once. The chain couples TRBV5-4 to TRBJ1-4; 9 bases map to TRBD1. Looked up from germline, CDR1 is SGHNT and CDR2 is YYREEE (reference sequence). The CDR3 totals 15 residues. J lost 7 bases, V lost 4 bases, and 8 bases had no gene match. The CDR3 is CASSAGTGRGEKLFF. The CDR3 region has the DNA TGTGCCAGCAGCGCGGGGACAGGGCGAGGTGAAAAACTGTTTTTT.

This sequence joins TRBV29-1 and TRBJ2-1; 7 nucleotides line up with TRBD1. Germline V gene data show CDR1 as SQVTM and CDR2 as ANQGSEA. The trim removed 3 bases at V and 4 bases at J, leaving 12 bases unmatched. The CDR3 covers 16 residues. CDR3 amino acids: CSVDNLPGQRYNEQFF. CDR3 DNA: TGCAGCGTTGATAACCTCCCGGGACAGCGATACAATGAGCAGTTCTTC.